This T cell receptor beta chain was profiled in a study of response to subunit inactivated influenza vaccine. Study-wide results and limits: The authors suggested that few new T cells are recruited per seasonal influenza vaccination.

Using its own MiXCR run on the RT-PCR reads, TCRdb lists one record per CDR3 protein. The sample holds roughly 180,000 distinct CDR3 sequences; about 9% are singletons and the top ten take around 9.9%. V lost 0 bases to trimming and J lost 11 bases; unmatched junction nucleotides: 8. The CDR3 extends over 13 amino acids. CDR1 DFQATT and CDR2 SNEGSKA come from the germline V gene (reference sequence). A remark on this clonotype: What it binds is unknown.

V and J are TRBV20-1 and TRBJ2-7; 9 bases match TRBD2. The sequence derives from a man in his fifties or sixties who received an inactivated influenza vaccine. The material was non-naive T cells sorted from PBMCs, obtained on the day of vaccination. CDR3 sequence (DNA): TGCAGTGCTAGAGATGGAGTAGCGGGAGTGAAGTACTTC. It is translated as CSARDGVAGVKYF.